These 21 T cell receptor beta chains were sequenced from one sample in a study of blood T cells in healthy people across ages. Alongside a J-beta primer mix, a sample-barcoded 5' primer served in a second PCR lasting about 7 to 12 cycles. TCRdb re-analysed the 5' RACE reads in MiXCR, keeping a single row per CDR3 protein. This table has around 650,000 distinct CDR3 sequences, approximately 30% appearing once. The source material was blood. The receptors were sampled from an elderly woman in good health.

Regarding this clonotype: It may be a read error: a sequence one base away is much more abundant. This chain connects TRBV30 to TRBJ2-1; the match to TRBD2 covers 9 bases. Germline CDR1 is GTSNPN and CDR2 is SVGIG (reference sequence). The junction had 12 bases not matched to a gene; V was cut back by 5 bases and J by 4 bases. CDR3 length equals 16 residues. CDR3 loop: CAWGVSGLARYNEQFF. CDR3 DNA sequence: TGTGCCTGGGGGGTCTCAGGACTAGCGCGGTACAATGAGCAGTTCTTC. Full variable domain (outside the CDR3, taken from reference TRBV30 and TRBJ2-1): SQTIHQWPATLVQPVGSPLSLECTVEGTSNPNLYWYRQAAGRGLQLLFYSVGIGQISSEVPQNLSASRPQDRQFILSSKKLLLSDSGFYLCAWGVSGLARYNEQFFGPGTRLTVL.

In this sample, this clonotype turned up a few times. This may stem from a read error, because a much larger clone lies one nucleotide away. The genes are TRBV12-3 or TRBV12-4 and TRBJ2-1, with 11 bases fitting TRBD2. CDR3 length: 17 residues. Trimming took 6 bases from V and 2 from J; bases not matched to a gene: 9. CDR3: CASSRLAGSLPYNEQFF. DNA for the CDR3: TGTGCCAGCAGCCGACTAGCGGGGAGCCTCCCCTACAATGAGCAGTTCTTC.

A note on this clonotype: A much larger clone differs from this one at a single base, so this may be a read error. The V call is TRBV18, the J call TRBJ1-1, with D unclear. From germline, CDR1 is KGHSH and CDR2 LQKENI. This CDR3 comprises 11 residues. CDR3 bases: TGTGCCAGCTCACTTCGAGACGAAGATTTCTTT. It specifies CASSLRDEDFF.

The chain joins TRBV20-1 to TRBJ1-2; the D is unclear. V lost 3 bases, J lost 6 bases, and 14 bases lay in between. The germline gives CDR1 DFQATT, CDR2 SNEGSKA (reference sequence). This CDR3 contains 13 residues. CDR3 coding DNA: TGCAGTGCTAGTAAAGGGAAGTGGGATGGCTACACCTTC. Translating it yields CSASKGKWDGYTF.

This clonotype showed up many times. The gene calls are TRBV6-1 and TRBJ1-4, with 8 bases identical to TRBD1. CDR1 and CDR2 (germline): MNHNS, SASEGT. V trimming: 5 bases; J trimming: 6 bases; junction bases outside the gene matches: 5. The CDR3 covers 14 residues. DNA of the CDR3: TGTGCCAGCAGTTCCGGGACAGGTGATGAAAAACTGTTTTTT. This encodes CASSSGTGDEKLFF.

There are many counts of this clonotype. This sequence joins TRBV5-1 and TRBJ2-3; maybe TRBD2 (6 bases). The CDR3 runs to 12 residues. V shed 5 bases and J shed 8 bases, with 12 bases lying between them. Germline V gene lookup returns CDR1 SGHRS and CDR2 YFSETQ. The CDR3 DNA is TGCGCCAGCAGGGCGGGATCGGGTACGCAGTATTTT. This sequence encodes CASRAGSGTQYF.

This clonotype has only a few counts. A much larger clone lies one base from this, so it may be a read error. The genes are TRBV29-1 and TRBJ2-5; TRBD1 matches at 7 bases. V lost 7 bases to trimming and J lost 11 bases; unmatched junction nucleotides: 16. CDR1 SQVTM and CDR2 ANQGSEA come from the germline V gene. The CDR3 is 13 amino acids. The DNA for the CDR3 is TGCAGCGCCGAAAGACAGGGTGGGGATGAGCAGTACTTC. This codes for CSAERQGGDEQYF.

This clonotype was picked up many times. CDR3 region: CAIMGQGSGANVLTF. CDR3 nucleotide sequence: TGTGCCATCATGGGACAGGGGTCCGGGGCCAACGTCCTGACTTTC. The chain couples TRBV10-3 to TRBJ2-6; 10 bases match TRBD1. Germline CDR1 reads ENHRY; CDR2 reads SYGVKD. V was pared by 7 bases and J by 4 bases, with 4 bases of the junction left unmatched. The CDR3 runs to 15 residues.

This clonotype was recorded many times. The chain employs TRBV27 and TRBJ2-1; 8 bases agree with TRBD1. The germline V gene encodes CDR1 MNHEY and CDR2 SMNVEV (reference sequence). The CDR3 covers 14 residues. The V segment lost 5 bases and the J segment 9 bases; nucleotides outside the gene matches: 9. The chain's CDR3 is CASSIRTGKAEQFF. CDR3 nucleotides: TGTGCCAGCAGTATACGGACAGGGAAAGCTGAGCAGTTCTTC.

V usage is TRBV20-1 and J usage is TRBJ1-5; D remains ambiguous. Per the germline V gene, CDR1 is DFQATT and CDR2 is SNEGSKA (reference sequence). The V gene lost 7 bases and the J gene lost 0 bases, with 22 bases spanning the gap. The CDR3 runs to 17 residues. The CDR3 sequence is CSVTDSELGYSNQPQHF. In DNA form, the CDR3 reads TGCAGTGTCACAGACTCCGAGTTAGGATATAGCAATCAGCCCCAGCATTTT.

This sequence joins TRBV2 and TRBJ1-4, with D unresolved. The germline V gene encodes CDR1 SNHLY and CDR2 FYNNEI. This CDR3 is 14 amino acids long. V was clipped by 6 bases and J by 5 bases, with 13 bases between them. The CDR3, as DNA: TGTGCCAGCAGCCTCCGGCTCCCCAATGAAAAACTGTTTTTT. Its protein product is CASSLRLPNEKLFF.

The chain uses TRBV4-2 and TRBJ2-1, with 9 nucleotides matching TRBD1. CDR1 and CDR2 from the germline V gene are LGHNA and YNFKEQ. The V and J ends lost 5 bases and 6 bases, in that order; junction bases with no gene match: 14. The CDR3 covers 17 residues. CDR3 sequence (DNA): TGTGCCAGCAGCTCACGGACAGGGGTAGGTATGAGCAATGAGCAGTTCTTC. It codes for CASSSRTGVGMSNEQFF.

This clonotype was found many times. The chain carries TRBV6-1 and TRBJ2-7, with a tentative D call TRBD2 (6 bases). Germline CDR1 and CDR2: MNHNS and SASEGT. The CDR3 spans 11 residues. The V and J ends lost 8 bases and 4 bases respectively, with 9 bases between them. Here the CDR3 DNA reads TGTGCCAGCGGCGGGATGTACGAGCAGTACTTC. Protein product: CASGGMYEQYF.

The chain recombines TRBV5-1 with TRBJ2-5; D uncertain. This CDR3 region has 14 residues. The V end lost 2 bases, the J end lost 11 bases, and 19 bases lay between the germline ends. In germline, CDR1 is SGHRS, CDR2 YFSETQ. The CDR3 DNA is TGCGCCAGCAGCTTTACGTTTGGTAGCAATGAGCAGTACTTC. Translated: CASSFTFGSNEQYF. Full variable domain (missing parts from reference TRBV5-1 and TRBJ2-5): KAGVTQTPRYLIKTRGQQVTLSCSPISGHRSVSWYQQTPGQGLQFLFEYFSETQRNKGNFPGRFSGRQFSNSRSEMNVSTLELGDSALYLCASSFTFGSNEQYFGPGTRLLVL.

V and J are TRBV11-2 and TRBJ2-5; D gene unclear. Per the germline V gene, CDR1 is SGHAT and CDR2 is FQNNGV. Trimming stripped 3 bases from V and 5 bases from J, with 10 bases between. The CDR3 has 13 residues. CDR3 loop: CASSFEVRETQYF. CDR3 nucleotide sequence: TGTGCCAGCAGCTTTGAGGTCCGGGAGACCCAGTACTTC. Variable domain in full (rest from reference TRBV11-2 and TRBJ2-5): EAGVAQSPRYKIIEKRQSVAFWCNPISGHATLYWYQQILGQGPKLLIQFQNNGVVDDSQLPKDRFSAERLKGVDSTLKIQPAKLEDSAVYLCASSFEVRETQYFGPGTRLLVL.

This clonotype was seen repeatedly, ten times or more. The chain recombines TRBV20-1 with TRBJ2-1, with 7 bases fitting TRBD1. The CDR3 totals 12 residues. V lost 8 bases and J lost 4; bases outside the gene matches: 5. Germline CDR1 reads DFQATT; CDR2 reads SNEGSKA (reference sequence). The CDR3 coding sequence is TGCAGTACCGGGACAGAATACAATGAGCAGTTCTTC. It codes for CSTGTEYNEQFF.

The CDR3 spells CSARPDLANTGELFF. CDR3 bases: TGCAGTGCTAGACCGGATCTCGCGAACACCGGGGAGCTGTTTTTT. V gene TRBV20-1 combines with J gene TRBJ2-2, with D uncertain. CDR3 length: 15 residues. The germline V and J ends were trimmed by 2 bases and 0 bases, with 10 bases remaining between them. CDR1 and CDR2 (germline): DFQATT, SNEGSKA (reference sequence).

The CDR3 DNA follows: TGTGCCATCAGCGCCGGGACCCTTTTTGAACAGCCCCAGCATTTT. This codes for CAISAGTLFEQPQHF. The J gene is TRBJ1-5, the V gene TRBV10-3, with a tentative D call TRBD1 (5 bases). Germline V gives CDR1 ENHRY, CDR2 SYGVKD. The CDR3 loop spans 15 amino acids. Trimming removed 6 bases at V and 7 bases at J, with 19 bases between.

This clonotype turned up a few times. The V call is TRBV30, the J call TRBJ2-3; 7 bases align to TRBD1. The CDR3 has 16 residues. V lost 2 bases, J lost 4 bases, and 12 bases stayed unmatched. Germline V gives CDR1 GTSNPN, CDR2 SVGIG (reference sequence). Here the CDR3 DNA reads TGTGCCTGGAGTCACCCCGGGACAGAAGGCTCAGATACGCAGTATTTT. Translated, it gives CAWSHPGTEGSDTQYF. Combining the CDR3 with reference TRBV30 and TRBJ2-3 gives the whole variable domain SQTIHQWPATLVQPVGSPLSLECTVEGTSNPNLYWYRQAAGRGLQLLFYSVGIGQISSEVPQNLSASRPQDRQFILSSKKLLLSDSGFYLCAWSHPGTEGSDTQYFGPGTRLTVL.

This clonotype occurred many times. The gene calls are TRBV20-1 and TRBJ1-4; D is unresolved. In germline, CDR1 is DFQATT, CDR2 SNEGSKA (reference sequence). This CDR3 has 15 residues. V shed 6 bases and J shed 0 bases, with 14 bases lying between them. The CDR3 sequence: CSAVGDGSTNEKLFF. The CDR3 DNA reads TGCAGTGCCGTAGGAGACGGTTCAACTAATGAAAAACTGTTTTTT.

This clonotype appeared a few times. This sequence joins TRBV7-2 and TRBJ2-7, with 11 bases aligning to TRBD2. CDR3 length: 14 residues. CDR1 is SGHTA, CDR2 FQGNSA, per germline. V lost 6 bases and J lost 3; bases outside the gene matches: 4. In DNA, the CDR3 is TGTGCCAGCAGTTTTGGACTAGCGGGCTACGAGCAGTACTTC. Translating it yields CASSFGLAGYEQYF.